The clone carrying this T cell receptor (beta chain) was picked up a small number of times. What it binds is unknown. Its ends do not fully match the called genes, so a read error is possible. This sample was taken from a study of neurological immune-mediated disorders. TCRdb recomputed calls from the 5' RACE reads with MiXCR, one row per CDR3 protein. The sample shows under 45,000 distinct CDR3 sequences, more than 2% of them seen only once. The study's findings and limits: HTLV-1-associated myelopathy ranked highest for TCR clonal expansion and multiple sclerosis lowest, beneath healthy controls.

Sequenced sample: PBMCs. The origin of this receptor is a man aged 50-59 years with multiple sclerosis.

This chain's CDR3 is CASNQESNTEAFF. The DNA of the CDR3 is TGTGCCAGCAACCAAGAGAGTAACACTGAAGCTTTCTTT. The chain combines TRBV4-2 with TRBJ1-1; D call uncertain. CDR3 length: 13 residues. Germline V gene lookup returns CDR1 LGHNA and CDR2 YNFKEQ.